The source of this T cell receptor beta chain is a study of CD8 T cells in ankylosing spondylitis. Each CDR3 protein gets one entry after TCRdb re-called the 5' RACE reads with MiXCR. Among some 340,000 distinct CDR3 sequences listed, roughly 14% were seen once. What was sequenced was blood, either unsorted or a sorted T cell fraction (not recorded which). This TCR was recovered from a male donor with ankylosing spondylitis or in good health (not recorded which).

The CDR3 bases are TGTGCCAGCAGCTCAGAGGGACTAGCGGGAGAAGAGCAGTACTTC. This sequence encodes CASSSEGLAGEEQYF. This chain uses TRBV7-2 with TRBJ2-7; 14 bases line up with TRBD2. The CDR3 covers 15 residues. The V gene's germline CDR1 is SGHTA and CDR2 FQGNSA. V was pared by 4 bases and J by 7 bases, with 6 bases of the junction left unmatched.